This T cell receptor beta chain comes out of a study of blood T cells in healthy people across ages. The study's findings and limits: It was not known whether donors were CMV positive (a possible confounder of expanded clonotype changes). Per million T cells, TCR beta diversity dropped roughly linearly as age increased.

In its sample, this clonotype was seen a few times. Its antigen remains unidentified. A J-beta primer mix and a sample-barcoded 5' primer were used in a second PCR of about 7 to 12 cycles. TCRdb independently ran MiXCR on the 5' RACE reads; one entry per CDR3 protein. The sample includes 650,000 to 1,000,000 distinct CDR3 sequences, under 40% seen only once; the top ten take 10% to 15%. CDR3 size: 18 residues. V shed 6 bases and J 0 bases; nucleotides not matched to a gene: 11. Germline CDR1 reads MNHEY; CDR2 reads SVGEGT. Each donor had 7.5 to 10 milliliters of peripheral blood drawn. PBMCs were isolated at a quantity of at least 7 million per sample.

Sequenced material: blood. The origin of this receptor is a man aged 18 to 30 in good health. The rearrangement uses TRBV6-2 or TRBV6-3 and TRBJ2-4; 10 nucleotides match TRBD2. CDR3 DNA: TGTGCCAGCAGCCTCCGGACTAGCGGACCCTTAGCCAAAAACATTCAGTACTTC. Translated, it gives CASSLRTSGPLAKNIQYF.